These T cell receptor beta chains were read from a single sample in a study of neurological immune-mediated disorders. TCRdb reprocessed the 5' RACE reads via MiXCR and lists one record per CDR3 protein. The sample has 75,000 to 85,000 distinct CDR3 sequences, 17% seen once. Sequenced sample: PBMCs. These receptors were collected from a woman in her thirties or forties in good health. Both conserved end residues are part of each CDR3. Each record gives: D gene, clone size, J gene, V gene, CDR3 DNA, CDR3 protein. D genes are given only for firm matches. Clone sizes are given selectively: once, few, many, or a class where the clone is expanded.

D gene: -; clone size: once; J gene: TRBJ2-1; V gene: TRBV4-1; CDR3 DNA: TGCGCCAGCAGCCAAGACAGGGCAGACGATGAGCAGTTCTTC; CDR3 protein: CASSQDRADDEQFF
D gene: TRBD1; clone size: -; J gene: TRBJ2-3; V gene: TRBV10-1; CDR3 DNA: TGCGCCAGCAGTGAGTCTTCAGGGGGTACGCAGTATTTT; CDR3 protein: CASSESSGGTQYF
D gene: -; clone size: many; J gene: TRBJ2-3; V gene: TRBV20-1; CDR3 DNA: TGCAGTGTAACACAGGGGGGGGACACAGATACGCAGTATTTT; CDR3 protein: CSVTQGGDTDTQYF
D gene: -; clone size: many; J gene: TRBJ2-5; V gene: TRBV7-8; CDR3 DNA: TGTGCCAGCAGCTTCCAGGGGGGGGAGACCCAGTACTTC; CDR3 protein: CASSFQGGETQYF
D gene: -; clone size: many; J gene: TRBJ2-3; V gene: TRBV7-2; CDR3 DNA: TGTGCCAGCAGCCACCGGGGTATAAGCACAGATACGCAGTATTTT; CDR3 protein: CASSHRGISTDTQYF
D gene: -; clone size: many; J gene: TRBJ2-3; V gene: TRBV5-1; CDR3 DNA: TGCGCCAGCAGCGGCAAAGGAAGGGGTACGCAGTATTTT; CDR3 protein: CASSGKGRGTQYF
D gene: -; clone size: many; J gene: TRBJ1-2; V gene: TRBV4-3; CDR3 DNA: TGCGCCAGCAGCCAAGATACGGGGGGCGGCTATGGCTACACCTTC; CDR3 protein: CASSQDTGGGYGYTF
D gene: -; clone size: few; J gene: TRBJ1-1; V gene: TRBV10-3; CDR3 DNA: TGTGCCATCAGTGAGCTGGAGAAGAACACTGAAGCTTTCTTT; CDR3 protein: CAISELEKNTEAFF
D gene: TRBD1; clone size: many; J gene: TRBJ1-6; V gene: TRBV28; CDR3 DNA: TGTGCCAGCAGTTTTGAGGGGGCATCCTATAATTCACCCCTCCACTTT; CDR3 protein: CASSFEGASYNSPLHF
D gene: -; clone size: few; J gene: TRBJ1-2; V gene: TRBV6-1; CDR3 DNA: TGTGCCAGCAGTGACCCGAGCAGGGTAGAACCTGGGCGAACTAACTATGGCTACACCTTC; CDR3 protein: CASSDPSRVEPGRTNYGYTF
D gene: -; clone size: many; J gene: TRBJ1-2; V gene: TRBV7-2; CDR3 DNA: TGTGCCAGCAGCCCCTCCGGATTCTATGGCTACACCTTC; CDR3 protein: CASSPSGFYGYTF
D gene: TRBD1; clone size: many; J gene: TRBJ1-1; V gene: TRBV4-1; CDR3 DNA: TGCGCCAGCAGCCAAGTTAAGATCAGGGGGTACAGTATAAAGACCGCGCTTGGGGCTGAAGCTTTCTTT; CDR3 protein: CASSQVKIRGYSIKTALGAEAFF
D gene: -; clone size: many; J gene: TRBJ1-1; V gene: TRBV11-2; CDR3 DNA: TGTGCCAGCAGCTTAGGTACGGGGGGGGAAGCTTTCTTT; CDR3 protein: CASSLGTGGEAFF
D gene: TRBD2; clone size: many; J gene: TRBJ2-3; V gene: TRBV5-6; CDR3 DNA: TGTGCCAGCAGCCTAAGGACTAGCGGGGGTCGCACAGATACGCAGTATTTT; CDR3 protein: CASSLRTSGGRTDTQYF
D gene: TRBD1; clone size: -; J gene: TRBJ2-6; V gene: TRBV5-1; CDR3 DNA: TGCGCCAGCAGCCCCCTGGGACAGAGCTCTGGGGCCAACGTCCTGACTTTC; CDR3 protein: CASSPLGQSSGANVLTF
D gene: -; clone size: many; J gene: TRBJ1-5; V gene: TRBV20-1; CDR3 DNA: TGCAGTGCTAGAGATTCGGGTTTTCAGCCCCAGCATTTT; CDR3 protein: CSARDSGFQPQHF
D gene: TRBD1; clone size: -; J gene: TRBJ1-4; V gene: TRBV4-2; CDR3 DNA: TGTGCCAGCAGCCAAGAGGGACAGGCGGAAGAAAAACTGTTTTTT; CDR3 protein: CASSQEGQAEEKLFF
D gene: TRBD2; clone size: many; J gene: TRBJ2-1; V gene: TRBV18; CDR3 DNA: TGTGCCAGCTCACCAACTAGCGGGGGCAATGAGCAGTTCTTC; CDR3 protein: CASSPTSGGNEQFF
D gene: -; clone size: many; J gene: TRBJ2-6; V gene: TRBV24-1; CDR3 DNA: TGTGCCCCTGGGGGCTCTGGGGCCAACGTCCTGACTTTC; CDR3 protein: CAPGGSGANVLTF
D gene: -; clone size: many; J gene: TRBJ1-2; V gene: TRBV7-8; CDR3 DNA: TGTGCCAGCAGCTTAGAGATAGGGGATGCAAACGGCTACACCTTC; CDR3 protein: CASSLEIGDANGYTF
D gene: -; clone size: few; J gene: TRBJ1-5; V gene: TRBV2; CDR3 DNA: TGTGCCAGCAGTGATGATTATCAGCCCCAGCATTTT; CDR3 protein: CASSDDYQPQHF
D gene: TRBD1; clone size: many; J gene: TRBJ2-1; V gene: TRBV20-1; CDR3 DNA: TGCAGTGCTACCGGGACAGGGACCTACAATGAGCAGTTCTTC; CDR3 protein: CSATGTGTYNEQFF
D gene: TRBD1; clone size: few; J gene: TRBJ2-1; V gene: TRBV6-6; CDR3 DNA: TGTGCCAGCAGTTACTCGAGTTGGCAGGGGGCTCACAATGAGCAGTTCTTC; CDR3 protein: CASSYSSWQGAHNEQFF
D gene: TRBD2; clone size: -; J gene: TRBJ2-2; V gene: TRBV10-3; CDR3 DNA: TGTGCCATCAGGAGGACTAGCGGGGGGGATACCGGGGAGCTGTTTTTT; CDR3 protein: CAIRRTSGGDTGELFF
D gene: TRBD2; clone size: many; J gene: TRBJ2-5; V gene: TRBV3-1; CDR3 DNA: TGTGCCAGCAGCCGGACCAGCGGGGTTGGAGAGACCCAGTACTTC; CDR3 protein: CASSRTSGVGETQYF
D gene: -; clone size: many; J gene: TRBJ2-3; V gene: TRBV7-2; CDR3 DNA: TGTGCCAGCAGCTTAGATAGCACAGATACGCAGTATTTT; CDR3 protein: CASSLDSTDTQYF
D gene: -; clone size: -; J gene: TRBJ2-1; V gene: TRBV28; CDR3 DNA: TGTGCCAACAGTTTATATCAGGGCACGGGGTACAATGAGCAGTTCTTC; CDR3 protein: CANSLYQGTGYNEQFF